The 8 T cell receptor beta chains given below trace back to one sample, sequenced in a study of blood T cell repertoires in COVID-19. The repertoire was sequenced with immunoSEQ multiplex PCR; TCRdb's copy has only in-frame clones and lacks some. The sample carries approximately 58,000 clones, approximately 82% recorded once. Sequenced: peripheral blood. All receptors come from a woman aged 60-75 years with acute or convalescent COVID-19.

This chain connects TRBV28 to TRBJ1-3; D possibly corresponds to TRBD1 (5 bases). V lost 4 bases to trimming and J lost 4 bases, with 11 bases between them. The CDR3 is 14 amino acids. The germline gives CDR1 MDHEN, CDR2 SYDVKM. For the CDR3, the DNA is TGTGCCAGCAGTTGGGAAGGGGCCGGAAACACCATATATTTT. Translation: CASSWEGAGNTIYF.

The rearrangement joins TRBV6-1 to TRBJ2-1; TRBD2 aligns across 8 bases. Germline V CDR1 and CDR2: MNHNS, SASEGT. V dropped 2 bases and J dropped 2; count of bases not matched to a gene: 2. The CDR3 extends over 15 amino acids. CDR3 DNA sequence: TGTGCCAGCAGTGAACTGCGGGGGGCCTACAATGAGCAGTTCTTC. Its translation is CASSELRGAYNEQFF.

The chain links TRBV7-2 to TRBJ2-3; 9 positions agree with TRBD2. The CDR3 totals 16 residues. Looked up from germline, CDR1 is SGHTA and CDR2 is FQGNSA. J was trimmed by 0 bases and V by 3 bases; bases with no gene match: 4. This CDR3 reads CASSFSRGGSTDTQYF. The DNA of the CDR3 is TGTGCCAGCAGCTTTTCGCGGGGGGGAAGCACAGATACGCAGTATTTT.

The chain couples TRBV9 to TRBJ1-4, with D possibly being TRBD1 (6 bases). This CDR3 is 14 amino acids long. The V end lost 1 base, the J end lost 6 bases, and 10 bases lay between the germline ends. Germline lookup yields CDR1 SGDLS and CDR2 YYNGEE. The CDR3 nucleotides read TGTGCCAGCAGCGTACGGGGGGCCGATGAAAAACTGTTTTTT. The encoded protein is CASSVRGADEKLFF.

The gene calls are TRBV19 and TRBJ2-1; 7 bases match TRBD1. The CDR3 runs 17 residues. Germline V gene data show CDR1 as LNHDA and CDR2 as SQIVND (reference sequence). The V segment lost 5 bases and the J segment 0 bases; nucleotides outside the gene matches: 10. This CDR3 reads CASSVRDSGGSYNEQFF. DNA of the CDR3: TGTGCCAGTAGTGTCCGGGACAGTGGGGGCTCCTACAATGAGCAGTTCTTC.

V gene TRBV10-3 combines with J gene TRBJ2-1, with 8 bases that match TRBD1. CDR3 length: 15 amino acids. V gave up 4 bases and J gave up 6 bases; unmatched junction bases: 8. Looked up from germline, CDR1 is ENHRY and CDR2 is SYGVKD. CDR3 DNA sequence: TGTGCCATCAGTGGCAGGGGGCGCGAGGGCAATGAGCAGTTCTTC. Its translation is CAISGRGREGNEQFF.

This clone came up once. This sequence joins TRBV5-1 and TRBJ2-2; 8 bases match TRBD1. This CDR3 has 16 amino acids. Germline V lookup: CDR1 SGHRS, CDR2 YFSETQ. With V trimmed by 0 bases and J by 6 bases, 7 bases remained unmatched. The CDR3 is CASSLAGTGPSGELFF. The CDR3 coding sequence is TGCGCCAGCAGCTTGGCTGGGACAGGTCCTTCCGGGGAGCTGTTTTTT.

The V call is TRBV5-1, the J call TRBJ1-6; 11 bases agree with TRBD1. Trimming took 4 bases from V and 4 from J; bases not matched to a gene: 4. Germline V gives CDR1 SGHRS, CDR2 YFSETQ. CDR3 length equals 16 residues. This CDR3 is CASSPGQGGYNSPLHF. In DNA, the CDR3 is TGCGCCAGCAGCCCGGGACAGGGGGGGTATAATTCACCCCTCCACTTT.